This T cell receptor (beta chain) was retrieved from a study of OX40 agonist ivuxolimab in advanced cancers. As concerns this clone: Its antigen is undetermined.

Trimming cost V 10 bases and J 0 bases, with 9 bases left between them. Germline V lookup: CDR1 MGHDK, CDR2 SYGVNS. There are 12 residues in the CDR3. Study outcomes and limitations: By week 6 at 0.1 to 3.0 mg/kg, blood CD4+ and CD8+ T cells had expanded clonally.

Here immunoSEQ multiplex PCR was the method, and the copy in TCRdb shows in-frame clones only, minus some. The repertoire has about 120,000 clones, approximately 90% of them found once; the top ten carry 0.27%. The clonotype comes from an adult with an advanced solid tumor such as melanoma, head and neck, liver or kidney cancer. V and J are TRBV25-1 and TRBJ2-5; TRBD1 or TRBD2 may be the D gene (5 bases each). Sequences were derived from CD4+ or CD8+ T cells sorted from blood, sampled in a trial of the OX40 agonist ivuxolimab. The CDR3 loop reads CATEGNQETQYF. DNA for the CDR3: TGTGCCACCGAGGGGAACCAAGAGACCCAGTACTTC.